The 30 T cell receptor beta chains reported below all come from one sample, sequenced in a study of breast tumors, draining lymph nodes, adjacent tissues. TCRdb redid the calling of the multiplex PCR reads with MiXCR, one entry per CDR3 protein. Of approximately 150,000 distinct CDR3 sequences listed, 30% to 35% are singletons. The lymph nodes were axillary draining lymph nodes from breast cancer patients. The sample comprised axillary lymph node tissue. These receptors came from a female donor with breast cancer. Some clones in this sample may be carry-over from other donors' samples.

Remarks on this clonotype: A much larger clone is a single base away; this may be a read error. This is likely a read error, given that the CDR3 carries no conserved phenylalanine or tryptophan at its end. The CDR3 is CASSLTLNTEAFV. DNA for the CDR3: TGCGCCAGCAGCCTAACACTGAACACTGAAGCTTTCGTT. The rearrangement links TRBV5-1 to TRBJ1-1; D unresolved. The CDR3 runs to 13 residues. The V and J ends lost 4 bases and 0 bases respectively, with 7 bases between them. Germline V gene lookup returns CDR1 SGHRS and CDR2 YFSETQ.

V and J are TRBV7-9 and TRBJ1-1, with D hard to call. This CDR3 comprises 13 residues. Deletions cut 2 bases from V and 8 bases from J, with 12 bases between. Germline CDR1 reads SEHNR; CDR2 reads FQNEAQ (reference sequence). CDR3: CASSLNGLWEAFF. Written as DNA, the CDR3 is TGTGCCAGCAGCTTAAATGGGTTATGGGAAGCTTTCTTT.

The V and J genes are TRBV5-1 and TRBJ1-4; TRBD1 agrees at 7 bases. Per germline, CDR1 SGHRS and CDR2 YFSETQ. The ends lost 5 bases at V and 7 bases at J; junction bases unmatched: 8. This CDR3 region has 14 residues. This CDR3 is CASRPGTEGEKLFF. Here the CDR3 DNA reads TGCGCCAGCAGACCCGGGACAGAAGGTGAAAAACTGTTTTTT. Filled out from reference TRBV5-1 and TRBJ1-4, the complete variable domain reads KAGVTQTPRYLIKTRGQQVTLSCSPISGHRSVSWYQQTPGQGLQFLFEYFSETQRNKGNFPGRFSGRQFSNSRSEMNVSTLELGDSALYLCASRPGTEGEKLFFGSGTQLSVL.

This clonotype was seen many times. V usage is TRBV7-2 and J usage is TRBJ2-4; D not certain. This CDR3 spans 17 amino acids. Germline V gene data show CDR1 as SGHTA and CDR2 as FQGNSA. With 6 bases removed from V and 0 bases from J, the gap between germline ends came to 18 bases. The CDR3: CASRPISSALAKNIQYF. CDR3 nucleotides: TGTGCCAGCAGACCCATATCGTCGGCTTTAGCCAAAAACATTCAGTACTTC.

This clonotype was recorded at least ten times. The CDR3 DNA reads as TGTGCCAGCAGCCCTCTCTCACTCGTGGGACAGGGGATCCCCTACGAGCAGTACTTC. Translating it yields CASSPLSLVGQGIPYEQYF. V is TRBV7-8 and J is TRBJ2-7, with 10 bases identical to TRBD1. The CDR3 is made up of 19 amino acids. V dropped 5 bases and J dropped 2; count of bases not matched to a gene: 18. CDR1 and CDR2 (germline): SGHVS, FQNEAQ.

Many counts were recorded for this clonotype. The chain couples TRBV4-2 to TRBJ2-5; a possible D gene is TRBD2 (6 bases). Germline CDR1 LGHNA, CDR2 YNFKEQ. This CDR3 is 14 amino acids long. V lost 1 base and J 1 base, leaving 7 bases between the germline ends. Written as DNA, the CDR3 is TGTGCCAGCAGCCAAGTTAGCGGCCAAGAGACCCAGTACTTC. This sequence encodes CASSQVSGQETQYF.

The V and J genes are TRBV7-2 and TRBJ1-1, with a weak D call TRBD1 (5 bases). This CDR3 has 14 amino acids. Germline V gene data show CDR1 as SGHTA and CDR2 as FQGNSA. V lost 2 bases to trimming and J lost 5 bases, with 12 bases between them. The CDR3 loop reads CASSLNTRGTEAFF. The CDR3 DNA follows: TGTGCCAGCAGCTTAAATACTAGGGGAACTGAAGCTTTCTTT. The full variable domain, in which reference TRBV7-2 and TRBJ1-1 provide the parts outside the CDR3, is GAGVSQSPSNKVTEKGKDVELRCDPISGHTALYWYRQSLGQGLEFLIYFQGNSAPDKSGLPSDRFSAERTGGSVSTLTIQRTQQEDSAVYLCASSLNTRGTEAFFGQGTRLTVV.

Concerning this clonotype: A much more abundant neighbour one base away suggests this may be a read error. Likely a read error: the CDR3 ends without its conserved phenylalanine or tryptophan. J is TRBJ1-2 and V is TRBV29-1, with D uncertain. V was pared by 7 bases and J by 7 bases, with 7 bases between. The CDR3 loop spans 9 amino acids. Germline V gene sequence: CDR1 SQVTM, CDR2 ANQGSEA. The CDR3 sequence: CSADRGYTS. The CDR3 bases are TGCAGCGCCGACCGTGGCTACACCTCC.

The DNA for the CDR3 is TGTGCCAGCAGCTTGGGTAGTGGGAAGCCCCAGCATTTT. Translated: CASSLGSGKPQHF. The chain carries TRBV5-6 and TRBJ1-5, with D hard to call. V lost 0 bases and J 8 bases, leaving 9 bases between the germline ends. Per the germline V gene, CDR1 is SGHDT and CDR2 is YYEEEE. There are 13 residues in the CDR3.

The gene calls are TRBV6-6 and TRBJ1-2, with D perhaps TRBD1 (5 bases). With 7 bases removed from V and 5 bases from J, the gap between germline ends came to 17 bases. Per the germline V gene, CDR1 is MNHNY and CDR2 is SVGAGI (reference sequence). This CDR3 is built from 14 residues. Here the CDR3 DNA reads TGTGCCAGCAACCACCGGGACGGGACGTATGGCTACACCTTC. Its protein is CASNHRDGTYGYTF.

The genes are TRBV3-1 and TRBJ1-1, with TRBD1 matching over 7 bases. Per germline, CDR1 LGHDT and CDR2 YNNKEL (reference sequence). V shed 1 base and J 7 bases; nucleotides not matched to a gene: 6. This CDR3 region has 14 residues. The CDR3 loop reads CASSQGSGGNEAFF. DNA of the CDR3: TGTGCCAGCAGCCAAGGTTCAGGGGGGAATGAAGCTTTCTTT.

In its sample, this clonotype was seen many times. The gene calls are TRBV11-2 and TRBJ2-6; 16 bases agree with TRBD2. V gave up 5 bases and J gave up 2 bases; unmatched junction bases: 6. Germline assignment: CDR1 SGHAT and CDR2 FQNNGV. The CDR3 consists of 19 residues. CDR3 residues: CASSQAGLAGGPGANVLTF. CDR3 in DNA: TGTGCCAGCAGCCAAGCGGGACTAGCGGGGGGGCCTGGGGCCAACGTCCTGACTTTC.

This clonotype was seen repeatedly, ten times or more. This chain connects TRBV14 to TRBJ2-5; D may correspond to TRBD1 or TRBD2 (5 bases each). Looked up from germline, CDR1 is SGHDN and CDR2 is FVKESK. V dropped 4 bases and J dropped 1 base, with 13 bases sitting between them. CDR3 length equals 15 residues. The DNA for the CDR3 is TGTGCCAGCAGCCCACTTTTGGGACCCCAAGAGACCCAGTACTTC. Translation: CASSPLLGPQETQYF. Full variable domain (outside the CDR3, taken from reference TRBV14 and TRBJ2-5): EAGVTQFPSHSVIEKGQTVTLRCDPISGHDNLYWYRRVMGKEIKFLLHFVKESKQDESGMPNNRFLAERTGGTYSTLKVQPAELEDSGVYFCASSPLLGPQETQYFGPGTRLLVL.

Comments on this clonotype: This could be a read error, since a much larger clone is one nucleotide away. V usage is TRBV3-1 and J usage is TRBJ1-2; no clear D gene. Looked up from germline, CDR1 is LGHDT and CDR2 is YNNKEL (reference sequence). This CDR3 is 14 amino acids long. CDR3 protein: CPSSQTLLNYGYTF. DNA of the CDR3: TGTCCCAGCAGCCAAACGCTCCTGAACTATGGCTACACCTTC.

Ten or more counts support this clonotype. The rearrangement joins TRBV6-4 to TRBJ2-5, with D possibly being TRBD2 (6 bases). The germline V and J ends were trimmed by 9 bases and 2 bases, with 19 bases remaining between them. The CDR3 covers 15 residues. Germline V gene lookup returns CDR1 MRHNA and CDR2 SNTAGT. The CDR3 spells CASAVRGGGQETQYF. DNA for the CDR3: TGTGCCAGTGCCGTTCGTGGGGGAGGTCAAGAGACCCAGTACTTC.

The chain joins TRBV6-2 or TRBV6-3 to TRBJ2-1, with unresolved D. The CDR3 runs to 13 residues. Trimming pared 2 bases from V and 4 bases from J, leaving 6 bases between. Germline V lookup: CDR1 MNHEY, CDR2 SVGEGT. CDR3: CASSYEKYNEQFF. CDR3 sequence (DNA): TGTGCCAGCAGTTACGAGAAATACAATGAGCAGTTCTTC.

As to this clonotype: At one of its ends the junction is not consistent with the germline gene, which may arise from a read error. This chain uses TRBV7-7 with TRBJ1-1; D gene ambiguous. CDR3 size: 13 residues. Germline V gene sequence: CDR1 SSHAT, CDR2 FNYEAQ (reference sequence). The CDR3 sequence: CASSFKENTEAFF. CDR3 DNA sequence: TGTGCTAGCAGCTTCAAGGAGAACACTGAAGCTTTCTTT.

Details on this clonotype: One end of the junction is discordant with germline, which a read error may explain. This chain joins TRBV20-1 and TRBJ2-2; 9 bases agree with TRBD1. Germline lookup yields CDR1 DFQATT and CDR2 SNEGSKA (reference sequence). This CDR3 is 18 amino acids long. CDR3 nucleotide sequence: TGCGGTGCTAGAGATCTCCGGACAGGGGCCGGAAATCCCGGGGAGCTGTTTTTT. Its protein product is CGARDLRTGAGNPGELFF.

This clonotype occurred once. This rearrangement joins TRBV7-3 to TRBJ1-4; maybe TRBD1 (6 bases). The CDR3 sequence is 13 residues long. The V gene's germline CDR1 is SGHTA and CDR2 FQGTGA. Trimming took 7 bases from V and 7 from J, leaving 13 bases between them. CDR3 in DNA: TGTGCCAGCACTCCTACAGGGCGTGAAAAACTGTTTTTT. Amino acid sequence: CASTPTGREKLFF.

Details on this clonotype: This could be a read error, since a much larger clone is one nucleotide away. V usage is TRBV3-1 and J usage is TRBJ2-2, with 7 bases lining up with TRBD1. Germline V gene sequence: CDR1 LGHDT, CDR2 YNNKEL (reference sequence). Trimming at V came to 4 bases and at J to 4 bases, leaving 3 bases not matched to a gene. CDR3 length: 14 amino acids. The CDR3 is CASSRAGGTGELFF. The CDR3 region has the DNA TGTGCCAGCAGCCGGGCAGGGGGCACCGGGGAGCTGTTTTTT.

In its sample, this clonotype was seen many times. The rearrangement joins TRBV5-1 to TRBJ2-2; TRBD1 aligns across 7 bases. The CDR3 spans 15 residues. The junction had 5 bases not matched to a gene; V was cut back by 0 bases and J by 6 bases. Germline V lookup: CDR1 SGHRS, CDR2 YFSETQ. In nucleotides, the CDR3 is TGCGCCAGCAGCTTGGTGACAGGGAGTCCCGGGGAGCTGTTTTTT. Translation gives CASSLVTGSPGELFF.

Many counts were recorded for this clonotype. The chain links TRBV6-1 to TRBJ2-6; D is unresolved. Germline V gives CDR1 MNHNS, CDR2 SASEGT. The CDR3 sequence is 14 residues long. Deletions cut 2 bases from V and 1 base from J, with 3 bases between. In DNA, the CDR3 is TGTGCCAGCAGTGAAAGGTCTGGGGCCAACGTCCTGACTTTC. Its protein is CASSERSGANVLTF.

The chain carries TRBV29-1 and TRBJ2-5, with D hard to call. Germline assignment: CDR1 SQVTM and CDR2 ANQGSEA. The CDR3 consists of 15 residues. V lost 6 bases and J 5 bases, leaving 22 bases between the germline ends. The CDR3 here is CSVTRQTSLGETQYF. The CDR3 coding sequence is TGCAGCGTCACCCGGCAGACGTCTCTCGGGGAGACCCAGTACTTC.

This clonotype was found many times. The chain carries TRBV5-1 and TRBJ2-1; 7 bases align to TRBD2. This CDR3 is 15 amino acids long. CDR1 and CDR2 from the germline V gene are SGHRS and YFSETQ. V shed 3 bases, J shed 6 bases, and the junction held 9 bases outside the gene matches. CDR3 DNA sequence: TGCGCCAGCAGCTCGGAGAGCGGGACTACCAATGAGCAGTTCTTC. It is translated as CASSSESGTTNEQFF.

Only a few counts were recorded for this clonotype. The V call is TRBV12-3 or TRBV12-4, the J call TRBJ1-1; no clear D. V was clipped by 6 bases and J by 0 bases, with 8 bases between them. The CDR3 consists of 13 residues. In DNA, the CDR3 is TGTGCCAGCAGCAAACAGTTGAACACTGAAGCTTTCTTT. Residues: CASSKQLNTEAFF.

This clonotype was observed many times. The chain links TRBV24-1 to TRBJ2-2; weak D call: TRBD1 (7 bases). The CDR3 runs to 14 residues. V was trimmed by 7 bases and J by 3 bases, leaving 11 bases between them. From germline, CDR1 is KGHDR and CDR2 SFDVKD. The CDR3 protein is CATRRDRYTGELFF. CDR3 coding DNA: TGTGCCACCAGGCGGGACAGATACACCGGGGAGCTGTTTTTT.

This clonotype has just a few counts. J is TRBJ1-1 and V is TRBV5-5, with D possibly TRBD1 on 6 matching bases. Germline loops: CDR1 SGHKS, CDR2 YYEKEE (reference sequence). The CDR3 consists of 16 residues. The V gene lost 2 bases and the J gene lost 2 bases, with 16 bases spanning the gap. CDR3 protein: CASSFLTGTLNTEAFF. CDR3 DNA sequence: TGTGCCAGCAGCTTTCTAACCGGGACACTAAACACTGAAGCTTTCTTT.

This sequence joins TRBV20-1 and TRBJ2-7, with TRBD1 matching 9 bases. The V segment lost 5 bases and the J segment 3 bases; nucleotides outside the gene matches: 5. This CDR3 has 13 amino acids. Germline values: CDR1 DFQATT, CDR2 SNEGSKA (reference sequence). CDR3 sequence (DNA): TGCAGTGCTCGGACAGGGGCGAACTACGAGCAGTACGTC. This translates into CSARTGANYEQYV.

Turning to this clonotype: A much larger clone is a single base away; this may be a read error. The chain links TRBV9 to TRBJ2-7, with D possibly matching TRBD1 (6 bases). CDR1 and CDR2 from the germline V gene are SGDLS and YYNGEE. The CDR3 is made up of 14 amino acids. In nucleotides, the CDR3 is TGTGCCAGCAGCCGGACAGCCCCCTCCTACGAGCAGTCCTTC. Translation: CASSRTAPSYEQSF.

This clonotype was seen many times. This chain joins TRBV28 and TRBJ2-7; D perhaps matches TRBD2 (6 bases). Germline CDR1 reads MDHEN; CDR2 reads SYDVKM. CDR3 length: 15 residues. The V gene lost 8 bases and the J gene lost 3 bases, with 20 bases spanning the gap. The CDR3 DNA is TGTGCCAGCCTCGCGAGCTCGGGGAGGAACTACGAGCAGTACTTC. This codes for CASLASSGRNYEQYF.